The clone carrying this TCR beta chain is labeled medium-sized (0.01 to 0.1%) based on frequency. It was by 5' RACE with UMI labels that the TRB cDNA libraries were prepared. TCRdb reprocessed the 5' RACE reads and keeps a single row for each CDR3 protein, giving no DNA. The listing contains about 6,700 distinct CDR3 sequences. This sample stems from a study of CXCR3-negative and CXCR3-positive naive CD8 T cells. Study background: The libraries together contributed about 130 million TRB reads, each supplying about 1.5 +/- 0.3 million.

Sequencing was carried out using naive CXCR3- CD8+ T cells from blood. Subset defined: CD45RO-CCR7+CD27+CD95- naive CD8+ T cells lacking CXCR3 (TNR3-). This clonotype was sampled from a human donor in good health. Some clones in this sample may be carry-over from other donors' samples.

The CDR3: CASGLEGDSNQPQHF. The V call is TRBV12-5, the J call TRBJ1-5; there is no DNA to check the TCRdb D call of TRBD1. CDR1 LGHNT and CDR2 FRNRAP come from the germline V gene. The CDR3 sequence is 15 residues long.